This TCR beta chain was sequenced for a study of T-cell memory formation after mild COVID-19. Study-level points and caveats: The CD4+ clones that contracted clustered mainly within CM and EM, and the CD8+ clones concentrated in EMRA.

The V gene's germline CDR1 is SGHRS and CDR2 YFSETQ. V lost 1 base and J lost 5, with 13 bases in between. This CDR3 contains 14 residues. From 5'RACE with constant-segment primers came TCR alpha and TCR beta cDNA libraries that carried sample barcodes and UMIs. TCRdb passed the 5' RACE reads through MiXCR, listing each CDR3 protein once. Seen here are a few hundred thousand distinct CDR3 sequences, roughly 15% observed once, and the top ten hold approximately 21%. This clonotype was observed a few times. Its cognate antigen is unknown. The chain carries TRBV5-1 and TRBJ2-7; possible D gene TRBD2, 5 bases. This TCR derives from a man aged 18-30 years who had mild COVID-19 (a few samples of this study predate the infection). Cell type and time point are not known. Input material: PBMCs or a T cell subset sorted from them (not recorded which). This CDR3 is CASSLTAGGDEQYV. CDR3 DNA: TGCGCCAGCAGCTTGACGGCAGGAGGTGACGAGCAGTACGTC.